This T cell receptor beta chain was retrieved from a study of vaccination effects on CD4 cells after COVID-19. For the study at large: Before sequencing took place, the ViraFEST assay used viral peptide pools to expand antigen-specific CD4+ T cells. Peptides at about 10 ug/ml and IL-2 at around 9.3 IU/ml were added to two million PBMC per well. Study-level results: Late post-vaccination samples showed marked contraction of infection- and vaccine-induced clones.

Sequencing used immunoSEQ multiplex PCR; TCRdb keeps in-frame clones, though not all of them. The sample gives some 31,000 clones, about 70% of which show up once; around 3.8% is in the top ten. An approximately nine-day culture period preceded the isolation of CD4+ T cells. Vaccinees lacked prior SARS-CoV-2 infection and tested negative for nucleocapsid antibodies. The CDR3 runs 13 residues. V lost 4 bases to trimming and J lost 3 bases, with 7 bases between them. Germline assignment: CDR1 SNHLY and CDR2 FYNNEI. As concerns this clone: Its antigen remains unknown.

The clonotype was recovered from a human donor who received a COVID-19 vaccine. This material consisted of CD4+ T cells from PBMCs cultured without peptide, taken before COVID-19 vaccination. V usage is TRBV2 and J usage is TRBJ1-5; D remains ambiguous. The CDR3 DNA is TGTGCCAGCAGTGTTGAAGACAATCAGCCCCAGCATTTT. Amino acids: CASSVEDNQPQHF.